This paragraph covers one T cell receptor (beta chain) sequence. TCRdb used MiXCR to reprocess the 5' RACE reads, holding one entry per CDR3 protein. The table records 500,000 to 600,000 distinct CDR3 sequences, roughly a fifth of them present only once. The germline gives CDR1 SNHLY, CDR2 FYNNEI. V lost 9 bases and J lost 2; bases outside the gene matches: 5. CDR3 length equals 14 residues. These data belong to a study of identical twins. The same sample was also used in a study of T cells expressing NK-cell markers.

The sequenced sample was CD4+ T cells sorted from blood. This TCR was recovered from a young woman in good health. This chain uses TRBV2 with TRBJ2-3; 10 nucleotides line up with TRBD2. The CDR3 DNA sequence: TGTGCCAGGGCTAGCGGGGGCTTCACAGATACGCAGTATTTT. Its protein product is CARASGGFTDTQYF.